This T cell receptor (beta chain) was recovered during a study of technical replicates of blood from a few donors. The data were produced by immunoSEQ multiplex PCR, yet TCRdb's version contains in-frame clones alone and is incomplete. Among about 15,000 clones listed, approximately 83% were seen once. CDR3 size: 16 residues. The V end was cut by 3 bases, the J end by 3 bases, with 12 bases between. CDR1 and CDR2 from the germline V gene are SNHLY and FYNNEI. The sequencing input was PBMCs. This chain uses TRBV2 with TRBJ2-6; tentatively, D is TRBD2 (6 bases). This TCR derives from a human donor in good health. This CDR3 is CASSEEGLSGANVLTF. The CDR3 DNA reads TGTGCCAGCAGTGAGGAGGGGCTGAGTGGGGCCAACGTCCTGACTTTC. Drawing the rest from reference TRBV2 and TRBJ2-6, the complete variable domain is EPEVTQTPSHQVTQMGQEVILRCVPISNHLYFYWYRQILGQKVEFLVSFYNNEISEKSEIFDDQFSVERPDGSNFTLKIRSTKLEDSAMYFCASSEEGLSGANVLTFGAGSRLTVL.